Below are 11 T cell receptor beta chains sequenced from a single sample in a study of T cells after yellow fever vaccination. In TCRdb, the 5' RACE reads were re-called with MiXCR into one record per CDR3 protein. The sample consists of some 550,000 distinct CDR3 sequences, 15% to 20% of them appearing once. The sequenced sample was PBMCs, obtained 15 days after the yellow fever booster vaccination. The source is a man aged 30-40 years who received the YFV17D yellow fever vaccine.

V is TRBV7-2 and J is TRBJ2-2; perhaps TRBD1 as D (5 bases). This CDR3 comprises 14 residues. CDR1 is SGHTA, CDR2 FQGNSA, per germline. Between the trimmed V and J ends, which lost 6 bases and 5 bases, there was a span of 13 bases. DNA of the CDR3: TGTGCCAGCAGAGGGGCTGGGATAACCGGGGAGCTGTTTTTT. Encoded protein: CASRGAGITGELFF.

V is TRBV7-2 and J is TRBJ2-4, with 12 bases aligning to TRBD2. The CDR3 is made up of 15 amino acids. V lost 5 bases to trimming and J lost 9 bases; unmatched junction nucleotides: 8. The germline gives CDR1 SGHTA, CDR2 FQGNSA. CDR3 nucleotides: TGTGCCAGCAGCGCCAAGACTAGCGGGAGCGGCATTCAGTACTTC. It yields the protein CASSAKTSGSGIQYF. The complete variable domain, with remaining parts taken from reference TRBV7-2 and TRBJ2-4, reads GAGVSQSPSNKVTEKGKDVELRCDPISGHTALYWYRQSLGQGLEFLIYFQGNSAPDKSGLPSDRFSAERTGGSVSTLTIQRTQQEDSAVYLCASSAKTSGSGIQYFGAGTRLSVL.

There are a few counts of this clonotype. V is TRBV5-6 and J is TRBJ2-1; the match to TRBD2 covers 10 bases. The CDR3 is made up of 18 amino acids. The V gene end was trimmed by 4 bases and the J gene end by 0 bases; junction bases not matched to a gene: 10. Germline CDR1 is SGHDT and CDR2 is YYEEEE. The CDR3 DNA reads as TGTGCCAGCAGCCCCCGGACTAGCGGAAGTAGCTCCTACAATGAGCAGTTCTTC. Protein product: CASSPRTSGSSSYNEQFF.

In this sample, this clonotype turned up a few times. V gene TRBV18 combines with J gene TRBJ2-5; 11 bases agree with TRBD1. Germline V gene data show CDR1 as KGHSH and CDR2 as LQKENI. J gave up 5 bases and V 3 bases, and 5 bases lay outside the gene matches. This CDR3 spans 15 amino acids. For the CDR3, the DNA is TGTGCCAGCTCACCTGGACAGGGGGCACGGGAGACCCAGTACTTC. Translated: CASSPGQGARETQYF. Full variable domain (missing parts from reference TRBV18 and TRBJ2-5): NAGVMQNPRHLVRRRGQEARLRCSPMKGHSHVYWYRQLPEEGLKFMVYLQKENIIDESGMPKERFSAEFPKEGPSILRIQQVVRGDSAAYFCASSPGQGARETQYFGPGTRLLVL.

This clonotype was seen a single time. The chain couples TRBV4-2 to TRBJ1-1, with D perhaps matching TRBD1 (5 bases). CDR1 and CDR2 from the germline V gene are LGHNA and YNFKEQ. Between the trimmed V and J ends, which lost 3 bases and 4 bases, there was a span of 24 bases. The length of the CDR3 is 18 residues. CDR3 bases: TGTGCCAGCAGCCATCTCCCCCACCTACGAGGGGAGGCCACTGAAGCTTTCTTT. It yields the protein CASSHLPHLRGEATEAFF.

The chain uses TRBV7-2 and TRBJ2-3; 9 bases map to TRBD2. The germline gives CDR1 SGHTA, CDR2 FQGNSA. The V gene end was trimmed by 3 bases and the J gene end by 5 bases; junction bases not matched to a gene: 6. There are 15 residues in the CDR3. The CDR3 is CASSFGSGRRDTQYF. CDR3 coding DNA: TGTGCCAGCAGCTTCGGCAGCGGGAGGAGAGATACGCAGTATTTT.

J is TRBJ2-3 and V is TRBV12-3 or TRBV12-4; tentative D call: TRBD2 (5 bases). V dropped 5 bases and J dropped 2 bases, with 11 bases sitting between them. The CDR3 totals 14 residues. The CDR3 region has the DNA TGTGCCAGCAGTCCCGCGGGTCCCACAGATACGCAGTATTTT. Its translation is CASSPAGPTDTQYF.

This clonotype was detected only a few times. The chain carries TRBV5-1 and TRBJ2-3, with 10 bases lining up with TRBD2. The length of the CDR3 is 16 residues. In germline, CDR1 is SGHRS, CDR2 YFSETQ. J was trimmed by 6 bases and V by 6 bases; bases with no gene match: 13. The DNA of the CDR3 is TGCGCCAGCATTGGGGGAAGCGGGAGGGCCCTGGATACGCAGTATTTT. The encoded protein is CASIGGSGRALDTQYF.

The V call is TRBV5-4, the J call TRBJ2-5; TRBD2 aligns across 11 bases. The CDR3 length is 15 residues. J gave up 5 bases and V 3 bases, and 6 bases lay outside the gene matches. Germline V gives CDR1 SGHNT, CDR2 YYREEE (reference sequence). The CDR3 region has the DNA TGTGCCAGCAGCTCACTAGCGGGAGAGGGGGAGACCCAGTACTTC. It translates to CASSSLAGEGETQYF.

For the CDR3, the DNA is TGTGCCAGCAGCTCATCCCAGAGTCTGCAGTATTTT. Its translation: CASSSSQSLQYF. J is TRBJ2-3 and V is TRBV7-2, with D uncertain. CDR1 SGHTA and CDR2 FQGNSA come from the germline V gene. V gave up 4 bases and J gave up 11 bases, with 13 bases separating them. The CDR3 covers 12 residues.

V is TRBV6-5 and J is TRBJ2-7; either TRBD1 or TRBD2 may supply D (5 bases each). The CDR3 is 14 residues long. CDR1 is MNHEY and CDR2 is SVGAGI in the germline V gene. The germline V and J ends were trimmed by 4 bases and 3 bases, with 13 bases remaining between them. In DNA form, the CDR3 reads TGTGCCAGCAGTTCCCCGGCGAGGGGCTACGAGCAGTACTTC. Protein product: CASSSPARGYEQYF.